The 17 T cell receptor beta chains listed next were all sequenced from one sample in a study of cytomegalovirus exposure and HLA in healthy donors (dated by TCRdb to about 2017). Receptor libraries were prepared by the immunoSEQ multiplex PCR assay. A mixture of 60 forward primers for TCR Vbeta segments and 13 reverse primers for TCR Jbeta segments was used in the multiplex PCR. Drawn from immuneACCESS, this table holds only the in-frame rearrangements with V and J called that TCRdb kept. Clones are partly lost; checked studies trace under half to an unresolved V gene and leave the rest unexplained. The table for this sample lists 97,000 or so clones; roughly 80% of them were counted only once. Around 2.6% of the sample lies in the top ten. Sequenced input: PBMCs. The receptors were gathered from a middle-aged man in good health and CMV-seronegative.

The genes are TRBV21-1 and TRBJ2-3; the table gives TRBD2 as D, unverified against the DNA. TRBV21-1 constitutes a pseudogene. The CDR3 has 17 residues. This chain's CDR3 is CASSSEVDGGVSDTQYF. As DNA, the CDR3 is TGTGCCAGCAGCTCCGAGGTGGACGGAGGAGTATCAGATACGCAGTATTTT.

V gene TRBV6-5 combines with J gene TRBJ2-2, with D maybe TRBD2 (7 bases). Germline lookup yields CDR1 MNHEY and CDR2 SVGAGI. The CDR3 sequence is 14 residues long. V lost 5 bases to trimming and J lost 5 bases, with 12 bases between them. CDR3 coding DNA: TGTGCCAGCAGTCGGGGGGCACATACCGGGGAGCTGTTTTTT. Amino acid sequence: CASSRGAHTGELFF.

V and J are TRBV5-4 and TRBJ1-2; the match to TRBD1 covers 7 bases. With V trimmed by 4 bases and J by 4 bases, 7 bases remained unmatched. In germline, CDR1 is SGHNT, CDR2 YYREEE (reference sequence). The CDR3 is 14 amino acids. This chain's CDR3 is CASSGAGQVYGYTF. CDR3 coding DNA: TGTGCCAGCAGCGGGGCTGGACAGGTCTATGGCTACACCTTC.

The V call is TRBV5-1, the J call TRBJ2-1, with a weak D call TRBD1 (7 bases). Trimming stripped 1 base from V and 8 bases from J, with 13 bases between. CDR3 length equals 14 residues. Germline V gene lookup returns CDR1 SGHRS and CDR2 YFSETQ. This chain's CDR3 is CASSLWTGGDEQFF. In nucleotides, the CDR3 is TGCGCCAGCAGCTTGTGGACAGGAGGGGATGAGCAGTTCTTC.

Of note for this clone: At one boundary the junction diverges from the germline segment, which might be a read error. The rearrangement joins TRBV7-9 to TRBJ1-6; a possible D gene is TRBD1 (6 bases). The CDR3 length is 16 residues. Germline loops: CDR1 SEHNR, CDR2 FQNEAQ (reference sequence). The CDR3 DNA sequence: TGTGTCAGCAGCTTCGCGGGGGGCCAATATAATTCACCCCTCCACTTT. Its translation: CVSSFAGGQYNSPLHF.

The rearrangement joins TRBV2 to TRBJ2-7; D unresolved. In germline, CDR1 is SNHLY, CDR2 FYNNEI. The CDR3 extends over 14 amino acids. The V end lost 5 bases, the J end lost 7 bases, and 18 bases lay between the germline ends. In DNA form, the CDR3 reads TGTGCCAGCAGTCCTCCTGGGCCTTTCCGGGAGCAGTACTTC. Protein sequence: CASSPPGPFREQYF.

The chain couples TRBV7-2 to TRBJ2-7; weak D call: TRBD1 (5 bases). CDR1 and CDR2 from the germline V gene are SGHTA and FQGNSA. This CDR3 spans 15 amino acids. V lost 5 bases, J lost 0 bases, and 14 bases lay in between. CDR3 coding DNA: TGTGCCAGCAGCCAAAGCAGGGTTCCCTCCTACGAGCAGTACTTC. Its protein is CASSQSRVPSYEQYF.

This clone was observed a few times. V gene TRBV4-2 combines with J gene TRBJ2-1, with D perhaps TRBD2 (7 bases). The CDR3 is made up of 17 amino acids. In germline, CDR1 is LGHNA, CDR2 YNFKEQ. Trimming pared 3 bases from V and 5 bases from J, leaving 20 bases between. This CDR3 is CASSQGRQAGDNNEQFF. The CDR3, as DNA: TGTGCCAGCAGCCAGGGACGACAGGCGGGGGACAACAATGAGCAGTTCTTC.

V usage is TRBV19 and J usage is TRBJ2-5, with 9 bases that match TRBD2. The CDR3 has 15 residues. The trim removed 9 bases at V and 2 bases at J, leaving 10 bases unmatched. Germline V gene lookup returns CDR1 LNHDA and CDR2 SQIVND (reference sequence). CDR3 nucleotide sequence: TGTGCCAGGGCTCTCGGACTAGCGTTACAAGAGACCCAGTACTTC. This sequence encodes CARALGLALQETQYF.

V is TRBV5-1 and J is TRBJ1-1; the D gene is possibly TRBD1 (6 bases). The V gene's germline CDR1 is SGHRS and CDR2 YFSETQ. Trimming took off 2 bases at V and 0 bases at J, with 17 bases between the two ends. The CDR3 length is 17 residues. CDR3 nucleotides: TGCGCCAGCAGCTTTGACGGTTGGGGACAATTGAACACTGAAGCTTTCTTT. It specifies CASSFDGWGQLNTEAFF.

This clone came up a few times. This sequence joins TRBV19 and TRBJ2-1, with D maybe TRBD2 (5 bases). V dropped 5 bases and J dropped 8 bases, with 16 bases sitting between them. CDR3 size: 14 residues. Germline CDR1 reads LNHDA; CDR2 reads SQIVND (reference sequence). The chain's CDR3 is CASSVLDEWDEQFF. CDR3 in DNA: TGTGCCAGTAGTGTACTAGACGAGTGGGATGAGCAGTTCTTC.

This chain uses TRBV12-2 with TRBJ2-3; TRBD2, the D gene given by the table, was not confirmed from the DNA. TRBV12-2 is assigned pseudogene status. CDR3 length: 20 residues. The CDR3 DNA sequence: TGTGCAAGTCGCCTTTCCAAGAGACTAGAACCTTTTACACGCACAGATACGCAGTATTTT. Its translation: CASRLSKRLEPFTRTDTQYF.

This chain uses TRBV9 with TRBJ2-5; 8 bases are shared with TRBD2. Germline assignment: CDR1 SGDLS and CDR2 YYNGEE. Germline trimming cut 0 bases from V and 5 bases from J; bases unmatched to any gene: 9. The CDR3 length is 16 residues. The CDR3 coding sequence is TGTGCCAGCAGCGTAGCTCTCGGGGGGGTTTGGGAGACCCAGTACTTC. Encoded protein: CASSVALGGVWETQYF.

J is TRBJ2-2 and V is TRBV5-1; 7 positions match TRBD2. V was pared by 4 bases and J by 7 bases, with 10 bases of the junction left unmatched. The CDR3 is 15 amino acids. The germline V gene has CDR1 SGHRS and CDR2 YFSETQ. The CDR3 region has the DNA TGCGCCAGCAGCGTGGCCAGCGGGGCTGGCGGGGAGCTGTTTTTT. This gives the protein CASSVASGAGGELFF. Filled out from reference TRBV5-1 and TRBJ2-2, the complete variable domain reads KAGVTQTPRYLIKTRGQQVTLSCSPISGHRSVSWYQQTPGQGLQFLFEYFSETQRNKGNFPGRFSGRQFSNSRSEMNVSTLELGDSALYLCASSVASGAGGELFFGEGSRLTVL.

This chain links TRBV19 with TRBJ1-2; D gene uncertain. This CDR3 comprises 16 residues. The germline V and J ends were trimmed by 5 bases and 0 bases, with 16 bases remaining between them. The germline gives CDR1 LNHDA, CDR2 SQIVND (reference sequence). The CDR3 DNA sequence: TGTGCCAGTAGTGGTAACCTCGGGAGTCCTAACTATGGCTACACCTTC. Translated, it gives CASSGNLGSPNYGYTF.

J is TRBJ2-7 and V is TRBV18; 9 positions match TRBD2. Unmatched junction bases numbered 5, after V lost 4 bases and J lost 4 bases. The CDR3 has 14 residues. Germline lookup yields CDR1 KGHSH and CDR2 LQKENI. In DNA form, the CDR3 reads TGTGCCAGCTCACTATTAGCGGGGGAGTACGAGCAGTACTTC. The encoded protein is CASSLLAGEYEQYF. Filled out from reference TRBV18 and TRBJ2-7, the complete variable domain reads NAGVMQNPRHLVRRRGQEARLRCSPMKGHSHVYWYRQLPEEGLKFMVYLQKENIIDESGMPKERFSAEFPKEGPSILRIQQVVRGDSAAYFCASSLLAGEYEQYFGPGTRLTVT.

Concerning this clone: The junction departs from germline at one end; a sequencing error may be responsible. The chain recombines TRBV29-1 with TRBJ2-3, with TRBD1 matching over 12 bases. The CDR3 has 17 amino acids. Germline loops: CDR1 SQVTM, CDR2 ANQGSEA. The CDR3 is CSLLPRDRGLGTDTRYF. The DNA for the CDR3 is TGCAGCTTACTGCCCCGGGACAGGGGGCTTGGCACAGATACGCGGTATTTT.